This record looks at one T cell receptor beta chain sequence and its context. Its antigen remains unidentified. This sample was taken from a study of siplizumab effects on memory and regulatory T cells. This CDR3 has 13 amino acids. Germline CDR1 and CDR2: SGDLS and YYNGEE. Trimming removed 0 bases from V and 9 bases from J, with 10 bases in between. Clones were sequenced by immunoSEQ multiplex PCR, and TCRdb holds only the in-frame ones, with some missing. The table records some 100,000 clones, about 91% of them present only once. Findings and limits, study-wide: Reactions containing siplizumab showed mappable alloreactive CD4+ clones averaging around 70% Treg-derived, versus around 26% in controls. Proliferating siplizumab-culture Tregs lacked confirmation of suppressive function.

The chain employs TRBV9 and TRBJ2-1; the D call may be TRBD1 or TRBD2 (6 bases each). This TCR came from a human donor in good health. The sequenced material came from Tregs sorted from blood. DNA of the CDR3: TGTGCCAGCAGCGTAGTCAGGGGAGGTGAGCAGTTCTTC. It is translated as CASSVVRGGEQFF.